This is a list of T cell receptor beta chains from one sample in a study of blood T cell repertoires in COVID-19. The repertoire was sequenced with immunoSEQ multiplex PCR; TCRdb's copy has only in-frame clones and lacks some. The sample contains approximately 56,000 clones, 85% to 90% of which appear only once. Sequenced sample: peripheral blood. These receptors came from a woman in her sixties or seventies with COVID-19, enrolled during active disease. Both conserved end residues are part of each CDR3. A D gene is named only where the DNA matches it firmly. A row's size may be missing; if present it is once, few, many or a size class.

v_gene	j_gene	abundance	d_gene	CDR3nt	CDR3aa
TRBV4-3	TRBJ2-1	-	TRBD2	TGCGCCAGCAGCCAAACTGCTAGCGGCTATGAGCAGTTCTTC	CASSQTASGYEQFF
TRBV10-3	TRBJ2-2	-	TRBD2	TGTGCCATCAGTGCTAGCGGCGGCACCGGGGAGCTGTTTTTT	CAISASGGTGELFF
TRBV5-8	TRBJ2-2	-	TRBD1	TGTGCCAGCAGCTTAACAGGGGCAGGAGCCGGGGAGCTGTTTTTT	CASSLTGAGAGELFF
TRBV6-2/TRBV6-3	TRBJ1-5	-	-	TGTGCCAGCAACCCGGAGGGTCCGGGCCATCAGCCCCAGCATTTT	CASNPEGPGHQPQHF
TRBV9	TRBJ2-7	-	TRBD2	TGTGCCAGCAGCGGCTCCGGGACTAGCCTGCGCGAGCAGTACTTC	CASSGSGTSLREQYF
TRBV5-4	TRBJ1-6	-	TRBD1	TGTGCCAGCAGCTTGGGGGACAGAGGGGCGGACTCACCCCTCCACTTT	CASSLGDRGADSPLHF
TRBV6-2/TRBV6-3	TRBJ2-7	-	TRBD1	TGTGCCAGCAGTCCAGGGGGCTCCTACGAGCAGTACTTC	CASSPGGSYEQYF
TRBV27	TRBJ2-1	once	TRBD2	TGTGCCACCTCGGGAGGCACCCGGGGGCAGTTCTTC	CATSGGTRGQFF
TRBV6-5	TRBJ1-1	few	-	TGTGCCAGCAGATATGACACTGAAGCTTTCTTT	CASRYDTEAFF
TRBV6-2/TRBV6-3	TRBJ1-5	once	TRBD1	TGTGCCAGCAGTTACGGCATGACAGGGGTCAATCAGCCCCAGCATTTT	CASSYGMTGVNQPQHF
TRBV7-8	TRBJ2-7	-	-	TGTGCCAGCAGCTTGGGACTCCTACTGGGAGAGCAGTACTTC	CASSLGLLLGEQYF
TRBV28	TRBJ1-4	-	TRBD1	TGTGCCAGCAGTTCCGGGACAGTTAATGAAAAACTGTTTTTT	CASSSGTVNEKLFF
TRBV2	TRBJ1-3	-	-	TGTGCCAGCAGTGCGGCGGAGAGCTCTGGAAACACCATATATTTT	CASSAAESSGNTIYF
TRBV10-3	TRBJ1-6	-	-	TGTGCCACGCTAGCGGAGGGCTTTAATTCACCCCTCCACTTT	CATLAEGFNSPLHF
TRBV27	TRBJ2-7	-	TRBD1	TGTGCCAGCAGTTTCCTTGGACAGGGCTACGAGCAGTACTTC	CASSFLGQGYEQYF
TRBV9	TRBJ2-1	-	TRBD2	TGTGCCAGCAGCGTAGACCCCTTCGCGGGGGAAAATGAGCAGTTCTTC	CASSVDPFAGENEQFF
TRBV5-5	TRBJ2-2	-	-	TGTGCCAGCAGCTTGGTAGTTCTCGGGGAGCTGTTTTTT	CASSLVVLGELFF
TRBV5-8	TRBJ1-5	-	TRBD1	TGTGCCAGCAGCTTGGGACAGGGGGGGCAGCCCCAGCATTTT	CASSLGQGGQPQHF
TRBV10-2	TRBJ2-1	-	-	TGCGCCAGCAGTGTCAATAGCGGTAGCTCCTACAATGAGCAGTTCTTC	CASSVNSGSSYNEQFF
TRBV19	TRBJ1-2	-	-	TGTGCCAGTAGTACCCAAATGTACTATGGCTACACCTTC	CASSTQMYYGYTF
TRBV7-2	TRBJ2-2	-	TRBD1	TGTGCCAGCAGCTTAGTCCAGGGGGCGACCGGGGAGCTGTTTTTT	CASSLVQGATGELFF
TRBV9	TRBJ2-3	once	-	TGTGCCAGCTCGATGGACAACCCCACAGATACGCAGTATTTT	CASSMDNPTDTQYF
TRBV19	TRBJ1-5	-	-	TGTGCCAGTAGTTCTCAGGGGCTACGGCAGCCCCAGCATTTT	CASSSQGLRQPQHF
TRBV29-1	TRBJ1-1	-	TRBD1	TGCAGCGTGGCCCCTGGGCAGGGGGCAACTGAAGCTTTCTTT	CSVAPGQGATEAFF
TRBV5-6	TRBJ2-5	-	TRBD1	TGTGCCAGCAGCTCTGACTCTGGACAGGGAGAGACCCAGTACTTC	CASSSDSGQGETQYF
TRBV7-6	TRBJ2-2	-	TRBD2	TGTGCCAGCAGCTTAAGGCTAGCGGGGAACACCGGGGAGCTGTTTTTT	CASSLRLAGNTGELFF
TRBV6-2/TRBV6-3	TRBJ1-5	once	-	TGTGCCAGCAGTTTCGGGGTCCCCGGCCAAAGCAATCAGCCCCAGCATTTT	CASSFGVPGQSNQPQHF
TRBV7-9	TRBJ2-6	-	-	TGTGCCAGCAGCTTGTTCCTCTCTGGGGCCAACGTCCTGACTTTC	CASSLFLSGANVLTF
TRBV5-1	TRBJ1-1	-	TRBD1	TGCGCCAGCAGCTTGGAGGGGGCGAGCACTGAAGCTTTCTTT	CASSLEGASTEAFF
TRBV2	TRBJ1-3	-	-	TGTGCCAGCAGCGCTTTATACCAGGGCTCTGGAAACACCATATATTTT	CASSALYQGSGNTIYF
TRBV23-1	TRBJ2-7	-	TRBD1	TGCGCCAGCAGTCAAGGTATCACGGGACAGGGGGCCTCCTGCGACTCCTACGAGCAGTACTTC	CASSQGITGQGASCDSYEQYF
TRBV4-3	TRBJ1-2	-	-	TGCGCCAGCAGCCAAGATTTCGCGGGTGGGTCGGTTGGCTACACCTTC	CASSQDFAGGSVGYTF
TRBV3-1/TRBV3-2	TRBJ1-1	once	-	TGTGCCAGCAGACGGGGAGGGGGAACTGAAGCTTTCTTT	CASRRGGGTEAFF
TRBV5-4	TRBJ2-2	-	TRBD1	TGTGCCAGCAGCATGGGACAGGGGTTTTACACCGGGGAGCTGTTTTTT	CASSMGQGFYTGELFF
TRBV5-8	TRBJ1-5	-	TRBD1	TGTGCCAGCAGCAGACGGACAGGGAGCAATCAGCCCCAGCATTTT	CASSRRTGSNQPQHF
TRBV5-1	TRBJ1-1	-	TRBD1	TGCGCCAGCAGCCCCGGACAGGGAAGGAACACTGAAGCTTTCTTT	CASSPGQGRNTEAFF
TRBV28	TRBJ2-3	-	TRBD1	TGTGCCAGCAGTTTTACCCCCAGGGGGACAGGGGCTAGCACAGATACGCAGTATTTT	CASSFTPRGTGASTDTQYF
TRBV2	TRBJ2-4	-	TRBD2	TGTGCCAGCAGTGAAGTTCTAGCGGGGACCAAAAACATTCAGTACTTC	CASSEVLAGTKNIQYF
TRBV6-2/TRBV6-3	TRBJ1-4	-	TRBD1	TGTGCCAGCAGTTCCGGGCAGGGGGCGCGATCTAGTGAAAAACTGTTTTTT	CASSSGQGARSSEKLFF
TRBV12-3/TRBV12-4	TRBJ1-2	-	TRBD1	TGTGCCAGCACCCCGGGACAGGTAGATGGCTACACCTTC	CASTPGQVDGYTF
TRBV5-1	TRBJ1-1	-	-	TGCGCCAGCAGCCTCAGGGATTCCGAAGAAGCTTTCTTT	CASSLRDSEEAFF
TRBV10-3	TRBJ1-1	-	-	TGTGCCATCAGTGAGTCCGACAAGAACACTGAAGCTTTCTTT	CAISESDKNTEAFF
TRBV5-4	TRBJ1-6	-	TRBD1	TGTGCCAGCAGACGGGACAGCTATAATTCACCCCTCCACTTT	CASRRDSYNSPLHF
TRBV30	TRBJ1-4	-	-	TGTGCCTGGGACAGGTCGGGTGAAAAACTGTTTTTT	CAWDRSGEKLFF
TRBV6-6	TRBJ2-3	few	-	TGTGCCAGCAGCCTCCCCCCGGGAGATACGCAGTATTTT	CASSLPPGDTQYF
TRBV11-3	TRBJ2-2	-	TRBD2	TGTGCCAGCAGCTTAGCTACCCTAGCGGTCACCGGGGAGCTGTTTTTT	CASSLATLAVTGELFF
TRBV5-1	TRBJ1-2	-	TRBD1	TGCGCCAGCAGCTTGGAAAGGGACAGGGGTTCTGGTGGCTACACCTTC	CASSLERDRGSGGYTF
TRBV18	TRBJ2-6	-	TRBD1	TGTGCCAGCTCACCACCGAACAGGGGGCTCCCTGGGGCCAACGTCCTGACTTTC	CASSPPNRGLPGANVLTF
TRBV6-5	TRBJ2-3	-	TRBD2	TGTGCCACCGTAGCGGGAGGCACAGATACGCAGTATTTT	CATVAGGTDTQYF
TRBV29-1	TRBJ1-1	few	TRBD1	TGCAGCGCATACCAGGACAGGGGCACTGAAGCTTTCTTT	CSAYQDRGTEAFF
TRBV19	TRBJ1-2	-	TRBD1	TGTGCCAGCCATTTCACCGGGACAGGGGTCGATGGCTACACCTTC	CASHFTGTGVDGYTF
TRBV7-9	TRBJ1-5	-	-	TGTGCCAGCAGCTCACAGGGACAGCCCCAGCATTTT	CASSSQGQPQHF
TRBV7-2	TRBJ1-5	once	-	TGCGCCAGCAGCTTATTACAGGGTTACCAGCCCCAGCATTTT	CASSLLQGYQPQHF
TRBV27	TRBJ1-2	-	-	TGTGCCAGCAAACAGGGCTTGGGAGTCTTGGGTGGCTACACCTTC	CASKQGLGVLGGYTF
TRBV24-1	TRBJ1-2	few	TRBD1	TGTGCCACCAGTGATGCACAGGGGGCCTATGGCTACACCTTC	CATSDAQGAYGYTF